This T cell receptor beta chain was profiled in a study of OX40 agonist ivuxolimab in advanced cancers. For the study at large: Among those enrolled, mean age was 60 years (range about 23 to 80) and 75% to 85% were male. Study-wide findings and caveats: Relative to CD4+, CD8+ T cells held more expanded clones on average. Certain nonresponding patients likewise had low normalized T-cell clonal expansion.

CDR3 length equals 16 residues. Germline CDR1 is SGHVS and CDR2 is FNYEAQ. V lost 5 bases to trimming and J lost 1 base; unmatched junction nucleotides: 7. Profiled with immunoSEQ multiplex PCR; TCRdb holds only in-frame clones, not every one. The sample shows some 47,000 clones, around 79% of them seen only once. About this clone: Antigen: not known.

The chain joins TRBV7-6 to TRBJ2-7, with TRBD2 matching over 11 bases. The material sequenced was CD4+ or CD8+ T cells sorted from blood, taken in a trial of the OX40 agonist ivuxolimab. This TCR came from an adult with an advanced solid tumor such as melanoma, head and neck, liver or kidney cancer. The CDR3 protein is CASSVQSSGRSYEQYF. CDR3 nucleotide sequence: TGTGCCAGCAGCGTCCAGTCTAGCGGGAGGTCCTACGAGCAGTACTTC.